This T cell receptor (beta chain) was observed in a study of blood T cells in healthy people across ages. The CDR3 is 15 amino acids. The germline CDR1 and CDR2 sequences are SGDLS and YYNGEE. V lost 2 bases and J lost 4; bases outside the gene matches: 6. A J-beta primer mix and a sample-barcoded 5' primer were used in a second PCR of about 7 to 12 cycles. In TCRdb, the 5' RACE reads were re-called with MiXCR into one record per CDR3 protein. The repertoire consists of 250,000 to 300,000 distinct CDR3 sequences, with around 30% occurring once and the leading ten covering 25% to 35%. Sequenced material: blood. The gene calls are TRBV9 and TRBJ1-2; 9 nucleotides agree with TRBD1. The clonotype was recovered from a woman aged 70-85 years in good health. The CDR3 loop is CASSVAGTGLYGYTF. DNA for the CDR3: TGTGCCAGCAGCGTCGCCGGGACAGGGCTCTATGGCTACACCTTC.